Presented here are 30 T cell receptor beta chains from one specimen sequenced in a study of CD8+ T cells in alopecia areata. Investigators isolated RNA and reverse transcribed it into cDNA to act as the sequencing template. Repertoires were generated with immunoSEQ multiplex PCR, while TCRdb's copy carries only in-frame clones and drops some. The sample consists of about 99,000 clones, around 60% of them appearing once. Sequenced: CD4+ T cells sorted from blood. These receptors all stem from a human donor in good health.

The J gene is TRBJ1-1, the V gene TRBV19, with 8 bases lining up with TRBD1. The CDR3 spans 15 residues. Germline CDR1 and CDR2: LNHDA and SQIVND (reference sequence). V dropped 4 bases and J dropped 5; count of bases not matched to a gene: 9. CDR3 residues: CASSRRQGTDTEAFF. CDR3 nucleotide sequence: TGTGCCAGTAGTAGAAGACAGGGGACGGATACTGAAGCTTTCTTT.

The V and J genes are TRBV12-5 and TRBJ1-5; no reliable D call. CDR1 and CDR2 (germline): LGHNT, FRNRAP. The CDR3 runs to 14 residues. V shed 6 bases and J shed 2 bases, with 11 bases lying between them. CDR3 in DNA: TGTGCTAGTGGGCCTACTAAGGGCAATCAGCCCCAGCATTTT. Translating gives CASGPTKGNQPQHF.

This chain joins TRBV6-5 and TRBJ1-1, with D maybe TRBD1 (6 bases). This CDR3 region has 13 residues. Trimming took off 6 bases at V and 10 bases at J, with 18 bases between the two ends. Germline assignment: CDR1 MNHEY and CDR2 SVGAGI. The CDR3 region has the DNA TGTGCCAGCAGCCCCGCTCCCCAGGGGAGAGCTTTCTTT. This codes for CASSPAPQGRAFF.

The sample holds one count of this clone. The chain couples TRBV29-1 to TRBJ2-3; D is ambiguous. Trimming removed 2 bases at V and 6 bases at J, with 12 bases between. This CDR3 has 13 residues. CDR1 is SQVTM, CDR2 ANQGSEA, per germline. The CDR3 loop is CSVERVLSDTQYF. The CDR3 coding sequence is TGCAGCGTTGAACGGGTTTTATCGGATACGCAGTATTTT.

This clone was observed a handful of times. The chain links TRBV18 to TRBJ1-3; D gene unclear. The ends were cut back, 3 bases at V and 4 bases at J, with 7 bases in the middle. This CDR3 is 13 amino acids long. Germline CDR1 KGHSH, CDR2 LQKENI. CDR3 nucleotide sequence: TGTGCCAGCTCACCTGCTGCCGGAAACACCATATATTTT. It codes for CASSPAAGNTIYF.

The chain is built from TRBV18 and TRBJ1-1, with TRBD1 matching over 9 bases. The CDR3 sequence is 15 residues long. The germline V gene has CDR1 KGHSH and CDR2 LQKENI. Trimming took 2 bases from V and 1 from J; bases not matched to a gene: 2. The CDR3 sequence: CASSPRQGGNTEAFF. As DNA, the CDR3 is TGTGCCAGCTCACCAAGACAGGGGGGGAACACTGAAGCTTTCTTT.

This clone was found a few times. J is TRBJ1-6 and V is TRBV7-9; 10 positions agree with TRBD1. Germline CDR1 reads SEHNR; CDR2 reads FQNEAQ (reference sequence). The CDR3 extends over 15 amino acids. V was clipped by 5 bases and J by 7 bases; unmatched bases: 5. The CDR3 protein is CASSLRDRGNSPLHF. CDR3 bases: TGTGCCAGCAGCCTGAGGGACAGGGGAAATTCACCCCTCCACTTT. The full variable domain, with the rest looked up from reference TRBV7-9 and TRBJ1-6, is DTGVSQNPRHKITKRGQNVTFRCDPISEHNRLYWYRQTLGQGPEFLTYFQNEAQLEKSRLLSDRFSAERPKGSFSTLEIQRTEQGDSAMYLCASSLRDRGNSPLHFGNGTRLTVT.

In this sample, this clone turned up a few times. The CDR3 nucleotides are TGTGCCAGCCGTACAAACTACGGGGGTAGCAATCAGCCCCAGCATTTT. This gives the protein CASRTNYGGSNQPQHF. This chain connects TRBV2 to TRBJ1-5, with D perhaps matching TRBD1 (5 bases). Trimming pared 8 bases from V and 0 bases from J, leaving 17 bases between. This CDR3 comprises 16 residues. The germline V gene has CDR1 SNHLY and CDR2 FYNNEI. The variable domain in full, with the rest retrieved from reference TRBV2 and TRBJ1-5, is EPEVTQTPSHQVTQMGQEVILRCVPISNHLYFYWYRQILGQKVEFLVSFYNNEISEKSEIFDDQFSVERPDGSNFTLKIRSTKLEDSAMYFCASRTNYGGSNQPQHFGDGTRLSIL.

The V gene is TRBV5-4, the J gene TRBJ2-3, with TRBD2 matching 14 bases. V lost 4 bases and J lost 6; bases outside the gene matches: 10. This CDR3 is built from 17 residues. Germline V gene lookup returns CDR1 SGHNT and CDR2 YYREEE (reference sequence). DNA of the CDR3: TGTGCCAGCAGCAGTGGGACTAGCGGGGGAACAGGGGATACGCAGTATTTT. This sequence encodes CASSSGTSGGTGDTQYF.

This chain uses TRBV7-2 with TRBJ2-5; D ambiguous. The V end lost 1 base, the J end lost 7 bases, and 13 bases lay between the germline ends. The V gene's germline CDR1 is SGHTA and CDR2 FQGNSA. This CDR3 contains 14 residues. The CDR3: CASSLDGSVRTQYF. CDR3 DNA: TGTGCCAGCAGCTTAGATGGCTCAGTACGGACCCAGTACTTC.

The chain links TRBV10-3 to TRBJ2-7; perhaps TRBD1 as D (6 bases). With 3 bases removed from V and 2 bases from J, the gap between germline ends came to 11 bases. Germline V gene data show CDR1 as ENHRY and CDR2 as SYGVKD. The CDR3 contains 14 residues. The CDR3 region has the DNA TGTGCCATCAGTGAACAGGGCCTCACCTACGAGCAGTACTTC. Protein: CAISEQGLTYEQYF.

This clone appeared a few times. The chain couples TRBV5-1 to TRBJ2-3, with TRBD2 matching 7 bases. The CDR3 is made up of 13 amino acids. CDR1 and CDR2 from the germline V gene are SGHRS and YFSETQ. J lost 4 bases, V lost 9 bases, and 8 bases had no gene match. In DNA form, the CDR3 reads TGCGCCACCACTTGGGGGGGACCAGATACGCAGTATTTT. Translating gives CATTWGGPDTQYF. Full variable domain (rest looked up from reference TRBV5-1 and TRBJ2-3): KAGVTQTPRYLIKTRGQQVTLSCSPISGHRSVSWYQQTPGQGLQFLFEYFSETQRNKGNFPGRFSGRQFSNSRSEMNVSTLELGDSALYLCATTWGGPDTQYFGPGTRLTVL.

The CDR3 region is CASSLTSGPQNIQYF. Written as DNA, the CDR3 is TGTGCCAGCAGCTTAACCTCGGGCCCACAAAACATTCAGTACTTC. The chain combines TRBV7-6 with TRBJ2-4; no firm D call. The CDR3 has 15 residues. In germline, CDR1 is SGHVS, CDR2 FNYEAQ. The V gene lost 2 bases and the J gene lost 5 bases, with 13 bases spanning the gap.

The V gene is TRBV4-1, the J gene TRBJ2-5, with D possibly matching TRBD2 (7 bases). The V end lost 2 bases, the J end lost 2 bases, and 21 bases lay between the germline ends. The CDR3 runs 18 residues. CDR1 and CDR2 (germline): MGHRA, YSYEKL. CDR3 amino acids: CASSQHPIGGDPQETQYF. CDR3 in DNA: TGCGCCAGCAGCCAACATCCTATAGGGGGGGATCCTCAAGAGACCCAGTACTTC.

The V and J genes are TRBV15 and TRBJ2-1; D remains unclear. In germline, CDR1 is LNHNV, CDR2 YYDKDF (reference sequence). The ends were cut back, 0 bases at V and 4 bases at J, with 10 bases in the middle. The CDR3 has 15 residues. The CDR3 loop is CATSRDTRNYNEQFF. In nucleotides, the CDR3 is TGTGCCACCAGCAGAGACACACGTAATTACAATGAGCAGTTCTTC.

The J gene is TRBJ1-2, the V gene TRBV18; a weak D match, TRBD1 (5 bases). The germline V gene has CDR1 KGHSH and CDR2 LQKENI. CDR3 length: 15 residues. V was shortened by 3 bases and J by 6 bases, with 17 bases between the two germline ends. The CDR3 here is CASSPNPRVEDGYTF. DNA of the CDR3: TGTGCCAGCTCACCGAACCCCAGGGTTGAGGATGGCTACACCTTC.

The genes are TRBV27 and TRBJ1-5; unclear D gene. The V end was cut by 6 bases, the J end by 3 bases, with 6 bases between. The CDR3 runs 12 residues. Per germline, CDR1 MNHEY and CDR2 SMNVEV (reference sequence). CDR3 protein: CASSNDNQPQHF. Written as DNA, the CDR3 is TGTGCCAGCAGCAATGACAATCAGCCCCAGCATTTT.

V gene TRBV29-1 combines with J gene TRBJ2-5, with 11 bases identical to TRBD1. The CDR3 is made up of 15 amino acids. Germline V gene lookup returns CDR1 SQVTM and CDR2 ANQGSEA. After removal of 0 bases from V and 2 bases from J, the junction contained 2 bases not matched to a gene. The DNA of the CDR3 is TGCAGCGTTGAAGACCGGGACAGGGGGCAAGAGACCCAGTACTTC. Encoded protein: CSVEDRDRGQETQYF. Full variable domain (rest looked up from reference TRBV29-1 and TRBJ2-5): SAVISQKPSRDICQRGTSLTIQCQVDSQVTMMFWYRQQPGQSLTLIATANQGSEATYESGFVIDKFPISRPNLTFSTLTVSNMSPEDSSIYLCSVEDRDRGQETQYFGPGTRLLVL.

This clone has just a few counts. The CDR3 coding sequence is TGCAGCGGGACGGGACGGGGGAGTCGCGAGACCCAGTACTTC. Its translation is CSGTGRGSRETQYF. The chain employs TRBV29-1 and TRBJ2-5, with TRBD2 as a possible D gene (6 bases). Trimming took off 7 bases at V and 5 bases at J, with 20 bases between the two ends. Germline loops: CDR1 SQVTM, CDR2 ANQGSEA. This CDR3 comprises 14 residues.

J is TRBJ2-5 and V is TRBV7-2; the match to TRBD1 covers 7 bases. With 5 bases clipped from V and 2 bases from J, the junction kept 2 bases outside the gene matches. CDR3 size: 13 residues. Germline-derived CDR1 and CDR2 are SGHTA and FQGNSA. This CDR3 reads CASSQGQQETQYF. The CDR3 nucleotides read TGTGCCAGCAGCCAGGGACAGCAAGAGACCCAGTACTTC.

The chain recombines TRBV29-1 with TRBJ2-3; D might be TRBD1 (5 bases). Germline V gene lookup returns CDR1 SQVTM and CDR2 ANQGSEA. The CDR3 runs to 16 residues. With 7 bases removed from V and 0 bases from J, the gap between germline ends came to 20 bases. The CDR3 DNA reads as TGCAGCGCCGAAGGGGTTGGGCCCTCAAGCACAGATACGCAGTATTTT. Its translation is CSAEGVGPSSTDTQYF.

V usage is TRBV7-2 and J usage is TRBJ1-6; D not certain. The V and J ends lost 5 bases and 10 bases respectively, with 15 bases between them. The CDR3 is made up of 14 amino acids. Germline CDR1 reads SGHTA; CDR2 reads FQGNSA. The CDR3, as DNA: TGTGCCAGCAGCCCTTACGGGTTCCTCTCACCCCTCCACTTT. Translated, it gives CASSPYGFLSPLHF. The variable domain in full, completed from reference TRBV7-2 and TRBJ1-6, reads GAGVSQSPSNKVTEKGKDVELRCDPISGHTALYWYRQSLGQGLEFLIYFQGNSAPDKSGLPSDRFSAERTGGSVSTLTIQRTQQEDSAVYLCASSPYGFLSPLHFGNGTRLTVT.

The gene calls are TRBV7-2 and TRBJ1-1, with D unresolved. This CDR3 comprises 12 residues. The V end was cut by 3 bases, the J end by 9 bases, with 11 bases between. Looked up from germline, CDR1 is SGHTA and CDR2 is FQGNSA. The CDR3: CASSFGRTQAFF. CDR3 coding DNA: TGTGCCAGCAGCTTCGGCAGAACTCAAGCTTTCTTT.

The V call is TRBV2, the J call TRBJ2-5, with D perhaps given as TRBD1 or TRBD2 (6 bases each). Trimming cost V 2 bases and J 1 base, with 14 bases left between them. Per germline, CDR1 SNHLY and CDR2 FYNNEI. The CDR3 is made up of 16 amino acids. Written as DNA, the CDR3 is TGTGCCAGCAGTGAACTAGTGGGGGGCGGCCAAGAGACCCAGTACTTC. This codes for CASSELVGGGQETQYF.

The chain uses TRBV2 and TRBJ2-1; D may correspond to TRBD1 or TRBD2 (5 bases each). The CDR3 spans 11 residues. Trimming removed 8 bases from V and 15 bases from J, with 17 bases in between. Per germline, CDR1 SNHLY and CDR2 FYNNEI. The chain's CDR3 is CASLIPGRTFF. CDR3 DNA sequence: TGTGCCAGCCTGATACCGGGACGCACGTTCTTC.

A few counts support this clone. Written as DNA, the CDR3 is TGTGCCAGCAGCCAAGACCGGGACTCCTACGAGCAGTACTTC. Amino acids: CASSQDRDSYEQYF. The chain is built from TRBV4-2 and TRBJ2-7; possible D gene TRBD2, 5 bases. Trimming took off 0 bases at V and 0 bases at J, with 6 bases between the two ends. Germline loops: CDR1 LGHNA, CDR2 YNFKEQ. The CDR3 contains 14 residues.

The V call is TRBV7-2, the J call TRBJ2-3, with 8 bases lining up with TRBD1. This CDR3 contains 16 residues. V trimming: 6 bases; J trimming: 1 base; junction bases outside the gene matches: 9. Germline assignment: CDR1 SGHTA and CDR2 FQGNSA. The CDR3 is CASRDQGALGTDTQYF. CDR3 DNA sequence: TGTGCCAGCAGGGACCAGGGGGCGCTTGGCACAGATACGCAGTATTTT.

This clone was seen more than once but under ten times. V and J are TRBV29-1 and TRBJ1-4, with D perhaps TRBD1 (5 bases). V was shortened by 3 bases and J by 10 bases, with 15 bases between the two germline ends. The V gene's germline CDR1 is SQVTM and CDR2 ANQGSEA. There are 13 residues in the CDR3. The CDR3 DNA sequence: TGCAGCGTTGAGGATGCCAGGGATCGAAAACTGTTTTTT. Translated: CSVEDARDRKLFF.

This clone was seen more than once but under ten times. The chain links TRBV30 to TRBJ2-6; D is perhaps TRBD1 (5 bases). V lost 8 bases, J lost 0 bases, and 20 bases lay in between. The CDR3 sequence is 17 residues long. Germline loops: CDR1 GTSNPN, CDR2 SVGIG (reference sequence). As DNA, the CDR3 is TGTGCCCTAGGCAACTTCGACGACAGCTCTGGGGCCAACGTCCTGACTTTC. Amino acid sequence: CALGNFDDSSGANVLTF. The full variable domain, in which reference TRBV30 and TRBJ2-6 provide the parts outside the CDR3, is SQTIHQWPATLVQPVGSPLSLECTVEGTSNPNLYWYRQAAGRGLQLLFYSVGIGQISSEVPQNLSASRPQDRQFILSSKKLLLSDSGFYLCALGNFDDSSGANVLTFGAGSRLTVL.

The CDR3 DNA reads as TGTGCCAGCAGTCGAACCGTCGGGTCAGGCAACACTGAAGCTTTCTTT. It encodes CASSRTVGSGNTEAFF. The V call is TRBV7-9, the J call TRBJ1-1; D is unclear. V was pared by 6 bases and J by 2 bases, with 19 bases between. Germline lookup yields CDR1 SEHNR and CDR2 FQNEAQ (reference sequence). The length of the CDR3 is 16 residues.